Shown below are 15 T cell receptor beta chains from a single sample sequenced in a study of cytomegalovirus exposure and HLA in healthy donors. PCR used 60 Vbeta primers and 13 Jbeta primers. Generated by immunoSEQ multiplex PCR, the TCRdb table keeps only in-frame clones and is missing some. The sample yields about 140,000 clones, approximately 83% seen once. Sequencing was done on a sample of PBMCs. The origin of the receptors is a male donor in good health and CMV-seronegative.

V is TRBV28 and J is TRBJ2-1; 9 bases line up with TRBD1. The junction had 9 bases not matched to a gene; V was cut back by 7 bases and J by 5 bases. The CDR3 is 15 residues long. In germline, CDR1 is MDHEN, CDR2 SYDVKM. The CDR3 sequence is CASTTPGQGDNEQFF. In DNA, the CDR3 is TGTGCCAGCACCACGCCGGGACAGGGCGACAATGAGCAGTTCTTC.

This clone was picked up a small number of times. The chain links TRBV18 to TRBJ2-5; D gene uncertain. The J call may not be correct, given that the DNA end is closer to TRBJ2-7. The CDR3 length is 13 residues. Germline CDR1 and CDR2: KGHSH and LQKENI. CDR3 sequence reads: CASSPASDYEQYF. The DNA of the CDR3 is TGTGCCAGCTCACCGGCGTCTGACTACGAGCAGTACTTC.

The rearrangement links TRBV28 to TRBJ2-1, with 8 nucleotides matching TRBD1. V lost 3 bases, J lost 6 bases, and 7 bases stayed unmatched. Looked up from germline, CDR1 is MDHEN and CDR2 is SYDVKM. The CDR3 totals 15 residues. Written as DNA, the CDR3 is TGTGCCAGCAGTTTGTCACAGGGGGTTGGCAATGAGCAGTTCTTC. As protein: CASSLSQGVGNEQFF.

The rearrangement uses TRBV27 and TRBJ2-1, with 8 bases aligning to TRBD1. Germline V gives CDR1 MNHEY, CDR2 SMNVEV (reference sequence). The CDR3 is 15 amino acids. The junction had 6 bases not matched to a gene; V was cut back by 5 bases and J by 3 bases. CDR3 region: CASSTGTGFYNEQFF. CDR3 nucleotide sequence: TGTGCCAGCAGTACCGGGACAGGATTCTACAATGAGCAGTTCTTC.

The chain has TRBV5-5 and TRBJ1-2; 7 bases are shared with TRBD1. The CDR3 loop spans 14 amino acids. Germline CDR1 SGHKS, CDR2 YYEKEE (reference sequence). V lost 0 bases to trimming and J lost 4 bases; unmatched junction nucleotides: 3. CDR3 in DNA: TGTGCCAGCAGCTTGGAGGGGGCAGGCTATGGCTACACCTTC. It is translated as CASSLEGAGYGYTF. The variable domain in full, with the rest retrieved from reference TRBV5-5 and TRBJ1-2, is DAGVTQSPTHLIKTRGQQVTLRCSPISGHKSVSWYQQVLGQGPQFIFQYYEKEERGRGNFPDRFSARQFPNYSSELNVNALLLGDSALYLCASSLEGAGYGYTFGSGTRLTVV.

The J gene is TRBJ2-5, the V gene TRBV5-6; D may be TRBD1 (6 bases). Trimming took off 4 bases at V and 2 bases at J, with 12 bases between the two ends. Germline V lookup: CDR1 SGHDT, CDR2 YYEEEE. The CDR3 contains 14 residues. The CDR3 spells CASSMDRRQETQYF. The CDR3 coding sequence is TGTGCCAGCAGCATGGACAGACGACAAGAGACCCAGTACTTC.

This clone was counted a few times. The chain carries TRBV7-2 and TRBJ2-5, with D perhaps TRBD1 (5 bases). The V end lost 4 bases, the J end lost 5 bases, and 11 bases lay between the germline ends. The CDR3 consists of 13 residues. CDR1 is SGHTA, CDR2 FQGNSA, per germline. The CDR3: CASSSYPGETQYF. CDR3 DNA sequence: TGTGCCAGCAGCTCCTATCCAGGGGAGACCCAGTACTTC.

This sequence joins TRBV5-1 and TRBJ2-5; 10 positions agree with TRBD1. Trimming cost V 4 bases and J 2 bases; bases outside gene matches: 8. This CDR3 has 16 residues. From germline, CDR1 is SGHRS and CDR2 YFSETQ. The CDR3 region is CASSGDRGRRQETQYF. In DNA form, the CDR3 reads TGCGCCAGCAGCGGGGACAGGGGAAGGAGGCAAGAGACCCAGTACTTC.

The V call is TRBV2, the J call TRBJ1-1, with 9 bases fitting TRBD1. Losses at the gene ends were 6 bases for V and 5 bases for J; bases not matched to a gene: 16. CDR3 length: 17 amino acids. In germline, CDR1 is SNHLY, CDR2 FYNNEI. The CDR3 here is CASSSTTDRGGGTEAFF. The CDR3 DNA reads TGTGCCAGCAGCTCCACTACGGACAGGGGAGGAGGAACTGAAGCTTTCTTT.

The table lists this clone with a few counts. V usage is TRBV25-1 and J usage is TRBJ1-6; 7 bases are shared with TRBD1. This CDR3 comprises 14 residues. Germline V CDR1 and CDR2: MGHDK, SYGVNS. The J segment lost 6 bases and the V segment lost 6 bases, leaving 5 bases of the junction unmatched. CDR3 loop: CASSQTGFNSPLHF. The CDR3 DNA reads as TGTGCCAGCAGCCAGACAGGGTTTAATTCACCCCTCCACTTT.

The rearrangement joins TRBV7-2 to TRBJ1-5; TRBD1 aligns across 8 bases. The CDR3 has 14 residues. The germline V gene has CDR1 SGHTA and CDR2 FQGNSA. Losses at the gene ends were 5 bases for V and 7 bases for J; bases not matched to a gene: 7. The CDR3 loop is CASSLDRAGQPQHF. The CDR3 nucleotides are TGTGCCAGCAGCCTGGACAGGGCAGGCCAGCCCCAGCATTTT.

V and J are TRBV28 and TRBJ1-2, with D unclear. CDR1 MDHEN and CDR2 SYDVKM come from the germline V gene. CDR3 length equals 10 residues. The V gene lost 8 bases and the J gene lost 3 bases, with 4 bases spanning the gap. CDR3 sequence reads: CASGDYGYTF. CDR3 nucleotide sequence: TGTGCCAGCGGAGACTATGGCTACACCTTC.

Regarding this clone: No DNA is shown, since the ends of the CDR3 on it are uncertain; the CDR3 is the one TCRdb lists. V gene TRBV6-4 combines with J gene TRBJ1-6. CDR1 is MRHNA, CDR2 SNTAGT, per germline. The CDR3 contains 13 residues when both ends are counted. CDR3 sequence: CASSDFRGSPLHF.

This rearrangement joins TRBV21-1 to TRBJ2-1; the table's D call TRBD2 went unverified against the DNA. TRBV21-1 is an annotated pseudogene. The CDR3 runs 16 residues. The CDR3 protein is CTSSKEGTSGSNEQFF. The CDR3 DNA reads as TGTACCAGCAGCAAAGAGGGGACTAGCGGGAGCAATGAGCAGTTCTTC.

CDR3 nucleotide sequence: TGTGCCAGCAGTTTGGACCTGGGGAGGGGATCGCAGTTCTTC. Its translation: CASSLDLGRGSQFF. The rearrangement links TRBV27 to TRBJ2-1; TRBD2 aligns across 7 bases. This CDR3 contains 14 residues. CDR1 MNHEY and CDR2 SMNVEV come from the germline V gene (reference sequence). The J segment lost 12 bases and the V segment lost 3 bases, leaving 11 bases of the junction unmatched.